This record looks at one T cell receptor beta chain sequence and its context. Its antigen is unknown. This specimen comes from a study of regulatory T cells in long-lasting Graves disease. Study conclusions and caveats: Persistent cases favored TRBV28, TRBJ1-2 and TRBJ2-5.

Germline-derived CDR1 and CDR2 are MNHEY and SVGEGT. The CDR3 is 13 amino acids. Trimming took 6 bases from V and 3 from J; bases not matched to a gene: 5. Time point meaning: newly diagnosed GD, antithyroid drugs for less than 3 months. RNA from PBMCs was the source of the TCR library. Libraries of TCR beta came from iRepertoire HTBI primers plus Arm-PCR of CDR3 regions. In TCRdb, the multiplex PCR reads were re-called with MiXCR into one record per CDR3 protein. The data show approximately 560,000 distinct CDR3 sequences, 15% to 20% seen once. The same data also went into a second study, on T cells in Graves' hyperthyroidism and ophthalmopathy.

The chain links TRBV6-2 or TRBV6-3 to TRBJ2-7, with TRBD2 matching 7 bases. Sequencing was performed on peripheral blood mononuclear cells (PBMCs), taken at new diagnosis, from a patient treated with antithyroid drugs. The origin of this receptor is a man aged 18 to 30 with Graves disease. CDR3 amino acids: CASSEQRDYEQYF. CDR3 DNA: TGTGCCAGCAGCGAACAGCGGGACTACGAGCAGTACTTC.